The 26 T cell receptor beta chains given below trace back to one sample, sequenced in a study of T cell responses to AZD1222 COVID-19 vaccine (dated by TCRdb to the early 2020s). The sample's time point label, decoded: baseline before first vaccination. The library came from the immunoSEQ multiplex PCR assay. TCRdb retrieved this table from immuneACCESS and kept in-frame rearrangements only. Not all clones are present; in checked studies, unresolved V genes account for under half, and no reason is known for the remainder. This sample holds 200,000 to 300,000 clones; approximately 95% were observed only once. The biggest ten clones account for around 0.57% of the sample. The sample in question was peripheral blood, obtained on day 0 of AZD1222 vaccination. Receptors were obtained from an adult in good health.

V usage is TRBV2 and J usage is TRBJ2-5; 9 bases are shared with TRBD2. The CDR3 runs 13 residues. Germline V gene sequence: CDR1 SNHLY, CDR2 FYNNEI. V lost 7 bases to trimming and J lost 7 bases; unmatched junction nucleotides: 7. CDR3 residues: CASTGGREGTQYF. The CDR3 DNA reads TGTGCCAGCACCGGCGGGAGGGAAGGGACCCAGTACTTC. Filled out from reference TRBV2 and TRBJ2-5, the complete variable domain reads EPEVTQTPSHQVTQMGQEVILRCVPISNHLYFYWYRQILGQKVEFLVSFYNNEISEKSEIFDDQFSVERPDGSNFTLKIRSTKLEDSAMYFCASTGGREGTQYFGPGTRLLVL.

The V call is TRBV7-7, the J call TRBJ2-3; D is unclear. V was pared by 0 bases and J by 6 bases, with 10 bases between. Germline V lookup: CDR1 SSHAT, CDR2 FNYEAQ (reference sequence). The CDR3 is made up of 14 amino acids. CDR3 in DNA: TGTGCCAGCAGCTTAGCGGGATCGGAGGATACGCAGTATTTT. As protein: CASSLAGSEDTQYF.

This clone came up once. The V call is TRBV6-6, the J call TRBJ1-5; 7 bases fit TRBD1. The CDR3 extends over 13 amino acids. Germline V gene lookup returns CDR1 MNHNY and CDR2 SVGAGI (reference sequence). Germline trimming cut 8 bases from V and 6 bases from J; bases unmatched to any gene: 7. In DNA, the CDR3 is TGTGCCAGCGCAATTAGGGGGCCTCAGCCCCAGCATTTT. Its translation is CASAIRGPQPQHF.

The chain carries TRBV7-9 and TRBJ2-2, with TRBD2 matching 7 bases. The CDR3 covers 14 residues. In germline, CDR1 is SEHNR, CDR2 FQNEAQ (reference sequence). Trimming at V came to 5 bases and at J to 5 bases, leaving 5 bases not matched to a gene. The CDR3: CASSQAGSTGELFF. As DNA, the CDR3 is TGTGCCAGCAGCCAAGCGGGATCAACCGGGGAGCTGTTTTTT.

The J gene is TRBJ1-6, the V gene TRBV6-1; no clear D gene. V dropped 0 bases and J dropped 0 bases, with 9 bases sitting between them. Germline V gives CDR1 MNHNS, CDR2 SASEGT. The CDR3 totals 17 residues. The CDR3 sequence: CASSEAKVSSYNSPLHF. The DNA for the CDR3 is TGTGCCAGCAGTGAAGCAAAAGTGAGCTCCTATAATTCACCCCTCCACTTT.

The chain is built from TRBV7-8 and TRBJ2-5; 11 nucleotides match TRBD1. V lost 4 bases to trimming and J lost 5 bases; unmatched junction nucleotides: 9. This CDR3 is built from 16 residues. Germline CDR1 SGHVS, CDR2 FQNEAQ. CDR3 DNA sequence: TGTGCCAGCAGCTGGAAGGGACAGGGGGATTTCGAGACCCAGTACTTC. Encoded protein: CASSWKGQGDFETQYF.

The chain recombines TRBV3-1 (or the pseudogene TRBV3-2) with TRBJ1-4; 8 nucleotides match TRBD1. The CDR3 consists of 14 residues. Per germline, CDR1 LGHDT and CDR2 YNNKEL (reference sequence). The V gene end was trimmed by 4 bases and the J gene end by 5 bases; junction bases not matched to a gene: 3. CDR3 in amino acids: CASSRRTGNEKLFF. The CDR3 DNA sequence: TGTGCCAGCAGCCGACGGACAGGGAATGAAAAACTGTTTTTT.

This chain links TRBV5-1 with TRBJ2-2; 11 positions agree with TRBD2. The CDR3 covers 16 residues. After removal of 0 bases from V and 5 bases from J, the junction contained 3 bases not matched to a gene. CDR1 and CDR2 from the germline V gene are SGHRS and YFSETQ. The CDR3: CASSLDASGRTGELFF. Here the CDR3 DNA reads TGCGCCAGCAGCTTGGATGCTAGCGGGAGGACCGGGGAGCTGTTTTTT.

The J gene is TRBJ2-7, the V gene TRBV6-2 or TRBV6-3; weak D call: TRBD1 (5 bases). The germline V gene has CDR1 MNHEY and CDR2 SVGEGT. V lost 0 bases and J lost 2, with 14 bases in between. This CDR3 is built from 16 residues. CDR3 amino acids: CASSYSWRQGAYEQYF. In DNA, the CDR3 is TGTGCCAGCAGTTACTCGTGGCGGCAGGGCGCCTACGAGCAGTACTTC.

The rearrangement links TRBV10-3 to TRBJ2-3; TRBD2 aligns across 9 bases. From germline, CDR1 is ENHRY and CDR2 SYGVKD. The CDR3 is made up of 16 amino acids. The J segment lost 4 bases and the V segment lost 0 bases, leaving 5 bases of the junction unmatched. CDR3 in amino acids: CAISESARGGPDTQYF. DNA for the CDR3: TGTGCCATCAGTGAGTCTGCGCGGGGGGGCCCAGATACGCAGTATTTT.

The chain is built from TRBV10-3 and TRBJ1-1; the D is unclear. The length of the CDR3 is 16 residues. Between the trimmed V and J ends, which lost 4 bases and 0 bases, there was a span of 15 bases. Germline CDR1 ENHRY, CDR2 SYGVKD. CDR3: CAISGRARNMNTEAFF. The CDR3 DNA is TGTGCCATCAGTGGGAGGGCCCGAAACATGAACACTGAAGCTTTCTTT.

The chain recombines TRBV3-1 (or the pseudogene TRBV3-2) with TRBJ1-1; D might be TRBD1 (5 bases). V shed 0 bases and J shed 4 bases, with 12 bases lying between them. Germline V CDR1 and CDR2: LGHDT, YNNKEL (reference sequence). The CDR3 extends over 15 amino acids. For the CDR3, the DNA is TGTGCCAGCAGCCAAGAACGGCCAGGGAGCACTGAAGCTTTCTTT. It is translated as CASSQERPGSTEAFF.

The J gene is TRBJ2-3, the V gene TRBV10-3; TRBD1 agrees at 9 bases. CDR3 length: 15 amino acids. Unmatched junction bases numbered 3, after V lost 4 bases and J lost 1 base. Germline values: CDR1 ENHRY, CDR2 SYGVKD. The chain's CDR3 is CAISVTGGGTDTQYF. The DNA for the CDR3 is TGTGCCATCAGTGTGACAGGGGGTGGCACAGATACGCAGTATTTT.

J is TRBJ1-1 and V is TRBV5-4; TRBD1 might be the D (5 bases). CDR1 SGHNT and CDR2 YYREEE come from the germline V gene (reference sequence). The V and J ends lost 0 bases and 4 bases respectively, with 7 bases between them. The CDR3 sequence is 13 residues long. CDR3 in amino acids: CASSLEGFTEAFF. DNA of the CDR3: TGTGCCAGCAGCTTGGAGGGGTTCACTGAAGCTTTCTTT.

This chain connects TRBV2 to TRBJ2-7; 13 bases line up with TRBD2. The CDR3 is 14 residues long. V was pared by 8 bases and J by 5 bases, with 6 bases of the junction left unmatched. Per germline, CDR1 SNHLY and CDR2 FYNNEI. The CDR3 nucleotides are TGTGCCAGCGGGGGGACTAGCGGGGCGAACGAGCAGTACTTC. The encoded protein is CASGGTSGANEQYF.

This chain connects TRBV5-8 to TRBJ1-6; TRBD1 is a possible D gene (5 bases). Trimming took off 0 bases at V and 7 bases at J, with 8 bases between the two ends. CDR3 length equals 14 residues. Germline V CDR1 and CDR2: SGHTS, YDEGEE. The chain's CDR3 is CASSLAGRNSPLHF. DNA for the CDR3: TGTGCCAGCAGCTTGGCAGGGAGGAATTCACCCCTCCACTTT.

The count of this clone is one. The chain recombines TRBV10-3 with TRBJ1-5, with a tentative D call TRBD1 (5 bases). V was cut by 4 bases and J by 7 bases, with 14 bases left in between. Germline CDR1 is ENHRY and CDR2 is SYGVKD. The CDR3 length is 14 residues. CDR3 sequence reads: CAISGPRGVQPQHF. The CDR3 DNA reads TGTGCCATCAGTGGGCCCCGAGGGGTACAGCCCCAGCATTTT.

This rearrangement joins TRBV21-1 to TRBJ1-6. TRBV21-1 is shown as a pseudogene. The CDR3 is 17 amino acids. Here the CDR3 DNA reads TGTGCCAGCAGCAAAGCGCTTTCGGGGGTGGCTAAATCACCCCTCCACTTT. Its protein product is CASSKALSGVAKSPLHF.

The chain links TRBV2 to TRBJ2-2, with 7 bases matching TRBD2. Trimming at V came to 5 bases and at J to 0 bases, leaving 0 bases not matched to a gene. Germline loops: CDR1 SNHLY, CDR2 FYNNEI. CDR3 length: 14 amino acids. Here the CDR3 DNA reads TGTGCCAGCAGTAGCGGGGCGAACACCGGGGAGCTGTTTTTT. Protein sequence: CASSSGANTGELFF.

This sequence joins TRBV7-2 and TRBJ2-7; 10 bases align to TRBD2. Germline CDR1 SGHTA, CDR2 FQGNSA. The CDR3 covers 15 residues. V lost 3 bases to trimming and J lost 2 bases; unmatched junction nucleotides: 4. DNA for the CDR3: TGTGCCAGCAGCTTCAGCGGGGGGGCCCCCTACGAGCAGTACTTC. Its translation: CASSFSGGAPYEQYF.

The chain uses TRBV12-3 or TRBV12-4 and TRBJ1-1; perhaps TRBD1 as D (5 bases). Trimming shortened V by 11 bases and J by 5 bases, and 18 bases separated the two germline ends. The length of the CDR3 is 13 residues. The CDR3 DNA sequence: TGTGCCGGAAGGGACGCCGCGGGGACTGAAGCTTTCTTT. Its translation: CAGRDAAGTEAFF.

The chain couples TRBV28 to TRBJ1-3, with unresolved D. Germline values: CDR1 MDHEN, CDR2 SYDVKM. Trimming shortened V by 6 bases and J by 9 bases, and 21 bases separated the two germline ends. The CDR3 loop spans 15 amino acids. Here the CDR3 DNA reads TGTGCCAGCAGCTTTGGGTCCGGGGTGTCTAGCACCATATATTTT. Translation: CASSFGSGVSSTIYF.

In the case of this clone: The same CDR3 is also encoded by other DNA sequences in this sample. For the CDR3, the DNA is TGTGCCAGTAGTTGGGGGAACCTCTACAATGAGCAGTTCTTC. Translated, it gives CASSWGNLYNEQFF. The chain employs TRBV19 and TRBJ2-1, with D perhaps given as TRBD1 or TRBD2 (5 bases each). Looked up from germline, CDR1 is LNHDA and CDR2 is SQIVND (reference sequence). The CDR3 runs to 14 residues. V was pared by 5 bases and J by 3 bases, with 11 bases between.

The chain recombines TRBV19 with TRBJ2-2; 9 nucleotides line up with TRBD2. The CDR3 runs to 15 residues. J lost 7 bases, V lost 3 bases, and 6 bases had no gene match. CDR1 and CDR2 (germline): LNHDA, SQIVND (reference sequence). The CDR3 bases are TGTGCCAGTAGTATCTTAGCGGGAGAGGTCGGGGAGCTGTTTTTT. Translating it yields CASSILAGEVGELFF.

The V gene is TRBV3-1 (or the pseudogene TRBV3-2), the J gene TRBJ2-1, with a possible D match to TRBD2 (5 bases). CDR1 and CDR2 from the germline V gene are LGHDT and YNNKEL (reference sequence). V was trimmed by 4 bases and J by 9 bases, leaving 19 bases between them. This CDR3 has 15 amino acids. Written as DNA, the CDR3 is TGTGCCAGCAGCCCCCTCGGGGTAACTAAGAGTGAGCAGTTCTTC. The encoded protein is CASSPLGVTKSEQFF.

Details on this clone: At one end the junction does not follow the germline gene, possibly because of a read error. The chain is built from TRBV6-6 and TRBJ1-5, with 7 bases that match TRBD1. In germline, CDR1 is MNHNY, CDR2 SVGAGI (reference sequence). This CDR3 is built from 15 residues. In nucleotides, the CDR3 is TGTGCCAGCAGTCACTCACAGGGGCCCAATCAGCCCCAGCATTTT. Amino acids: CASSHSQGPNQPQHF.